The 17 T cell receptor beta chains in this list originate from one sample, sequenced in a study of blood T cell repertoires in COVID-19. Method: immunoSEQ multiplex PCR; TCRdb's copy keeps in-frame clones and lacks some. The sample lists around 200,000 clones; about 84% were seen once. The sequenced sample consisted of peripheral blood. All receptors derive from a human donor in a cohort sampled during active COVID-19.

V and J are TRBV11-2 and TRBJ1-6; the match to TRBD1 covers 7 bases. This CDR3 region has 14 residues. With V trimmed by 5 bases and J by 7 bases, 5 bases remained unmatched. The germline gives CDR1 SGHAT, CDR2 FQNNGV. As DNA, the CDR3 is TGTGCCAGCAGCCGACAGGGCCGCAATTCACCCCTCCACTTT. The encoded protein is CASSRQGRNSPLHF.

V gene TRBV3-1 (or the pseudogene TRBV3-2) combines with J gene TRBJ2-7; tentative D call: TRBD2 (6 bases). Between the trimmed V and J ends, which lost 1 base and 0 bases, there was a span of 13 bases. The CDR3 has 16 amino acids. Germline V lookup: CDR1 LGHDT, CDR2 YNNKEL (reference sequence). Here the CDR3 DNA reads TGTGCCAGCAGCCAAGTATTCGGGGGACTCTCCTACGAGCAGTACTTC. Residues: CASSQVFGGLSYEQYF.

As DNA, the CDR3 is TGTGCCAGCAGCCGACTAGCGGGGGGGTACAATGAGCAGTTCTTC. Its protein product is CASSRLAGGYNEQFF. The chain carries TRBV11-2 and TRBJ2-1; 14 bases align to TRBD2. The CDR3 loop spans 15 amino acids. Trimming removed 5 bases from V and 4 bases from J; junction bases left unmatched: 1. Looked up from germline, CDR1 is SGHAT and CDR2 is FQNNGV.

This chain connects TRBV7-2 to TRBJ1-1, with 8 bases identical to TRBD1. V trimming: 5 bases; J trimming: 4 bases; junction bases outside the gene matches: 3. The CDR3 has 13 amino acids. CDR1 and CDR2 (germline): SGHTA, FQGNSA. CDR3 sequence: CASSLQGGTEAFF. The CDR3 coding sequence is TGTGCCAGCAGCCTACAGGGGGGCACTGAAGCTTTCTTT. Based on the CDR3 plus reference TRBV7-2 and TRBJ1-1, the full variable domain is GAGVSQSPSNKVTEKGKDVELRCDPISGHTALYWYRQSLGQGLEFLIYFQGNSAPDKSGLPSDRFSAERTGGSVSTLTIQRTQQEDSAVYLCASSLQGGTEAFFGQGTRLTVV.

This clone was observed a few times. The J gene is TRBJ1-1, the V gene TRBV21-1; the table's D gene call, TRBD1, was not cross checked with the DNA. TRBV21-1 is recorded as a pseudogene. This CDR3 spans 15 amino acids. In DNA, the CDR3 is TGTGCCAGCAGCATTAGGACAGGGGAGAACACTGAAGCTTTCTTT. This gives the protein CASSIRTGENTEAFF.

This chain links TRBV2 with TRBJ1-2; 9 nucleotides match TRBD1. The CDR3 covers 13 residues. CDR1 SNHLY and CDR2 FYNNEI come from the germline V gene. V gave up 7 bases and J gave up 5 bases; unmatched junction bases: 5. The CDR3 DNA reads as TGTGCCAGCAAATACGACAGGGGGTATGGCTACACCTTC. Translated: CASKYDRGYGYTF.

The V gene is TRBV5-4, the J gene TRBJ1-2; 7 nucleotides agree with TRBD1. This CDR3 has 14 amino acids. V gave up 2 bases and J gave up 4 bases; unmatched junction bases: 5. Per germline, CDR1 SGHNT and CDR2 YYREEE (reference sequence). DNA of the CDR3: TGTGCCAGCAGCTTACCTGGACAGGTCTATGGCTACACCTTC. Translating it yields CASSLPGQVYGYTF.

The genes are TRBV3-1 (or the pseudogene TRBV3-2) and TRBJ1-6; D not resolved. This CDR3 is 14 amino acids long. CDR1 and CDR2 from the germline V gene are LGHDT and YNNKEL (reference sequence). The V end was cut by 8 bases, the J end by 7 bases, with 15 bases between. CDR3 DNA sequence: TGTGCCAGCCGATCACAAGCGCCCAATTCACCCCTCCACTTT. Its translation: CASRSQAPNSPLHF.

The chain joins TRBV21-1 to TRBJ2-6; TRBD1, as called in the table, went unchecked against the DNA. TRBV21-1 is labeled a pseudogene. The CDR3 has 17 residues. The CDR3 loop is CASTPTGGESGANVLTF. The CDR3 DNA reads TGTGCCAGCACCCCGACAGGGGGTGAATCCGGGGCCAACGTCCTGACTTTC.

The chain combines TRBV27 with TRBJ2-7; possibly TRBD1 for D (6 bases). V was cut by 2 bases and J by 3 bases, with 14 bases left in between. In germline, CDR1 is MNHEY, CDR2 SMNVEV (reference sequence). The CDR3 sequence is 15 residues long. The CDR3 loop reads CASSLADSFLYEQYF. As DNA, the CDR3 is TGTGCCAGCAGTTTAGCGGACAGCTTTCTCTACGAGCAGTACTTC.

The V and J genes are TRBV29-1 and TRBJ2-5; tentative D call: TRBD1 (5 bases). This CDR3 spans 15 amino acids. V was cut by 2 bases and J by 2 bases, with 15 bases left in between. Germline loops: CDR1 SQVTM, CDR2 ANQGSEA. This chain's CDR3 is CSVERRSTGQETQYF. CDR3 bases: TGCAGCGTTGAAAGGCGAAGTACAGGACAAGAGACCCAGTACTTC. Full variable domain (outside the CDR3, taken from reference TRBV29-1 and TRBJ2-5): SAVISQKPSRDICQRGTSLTIQCQVDSQVTMMFWYRQQPGQSLTLIATANQGSEATYESGFVIDKFPISRPNLTFSTLTVSNMSPEDSSIYLCSVERRSTGQETQYFGPGTRLLVL.

This clone occurred a few times. This chain links TRBV5-8 with TRBJ1-5, with TRBD1 identical over 10 bases. The CDR3 sequence is 14 residues long. Germline-derived CDR1 and CDR2 are SGHTS and YDEGEE. Trimming removed 2 bases from V and 7 bases from J; junction bases left unmatched: 3. CDR3 protein: CASSFDRGRQPQHF. Here the CDR3 DNA reads TGTGCCAGCAGCTTTGACAGGGGGCGGCAGCCCCAGCATTTT.

V usage is TRBV9 and J usage is TRBJ2-3; tentative D call: TRBD2 (6 bases). From germline, CDR1 is SGDLS and CDR2 YYNGEE. The CDR3 consists of 15 residues. With 8 bases removed from V and 0 bases from J, the gap between germline ends came to 16 bases. The CDR3 loop reads CASDGGTESTDTQYF. DNA for the CDR3: TGTGCCAGTGATGGGGGGACGGAAAGCACAGATACGCAGTATTTT. The full variable domain, rest sourced from reference TRBV9 and TRBJ2-3, is DSGVTQTPKHLITATGQRVTLRCSPRSGDLSVYWYQQSLDQGLQFLIQYYNGEERAKGNILERFSAQQFPDLHSELNLSSLELGDSALYFCASDGGTESTDTQYFGPGTRLTVL.

The chain combines TRBV11-2 with TRBJ1-2; 9 positions match TRBD1. The CDR3 is 16 residues long. Germline V gives CDR1 SGHAT, CDR2 FQNNGV. Trimming at V came to 7 bases and at J to 4 bases, leaving 13 bases not matched to a gene. CDR3 amino acids: CASTPGQGRSFYGYTF. CDR3 bases: TGTGCCAGCACCCCGGGACAGGGTCGATCGTTCTATGGCTACACCTTC.

This clone was detected only a few times. The chain employs TRBV3-1 (or the pseudogene TRBV3-2) and TRBJ2-3; a weak D match, TRBD2 (5 bases). Trimming shortened V by 6 bases and J by 0 bases, and 13 bases separated the two germline ends. The germline V gene has CDR1 LGHDT and CDR2 YNNKEL (reference sequence). This CDR3 has 15 residues. The CDR3 sequence: CASRREGTSTDTQYF. The CDR3 bases are TGTGCCAGCAGACGCGAGGGCACGAGCACAGATACGCAGTATTTT.

The rearrangement uses TRBV3-1 (or the pseudogene TRBV3-2) and TRBJ1-6; maybe TRBD1 (5 bases). The CDR3 is 17 amino acids. The ends were cut back, 0 bases at V and 9 bases at J, with 18 bases in the middle. CDR1 LGHDT and CDR2 YNNKEL come from the germline V gene (reference sequence). DNA of the CDR3: TGTGCCAGCAGCCAAGATCCCGCAGGGCAATGGGGTTCACCCCTCCACTTT. This sequence encodes CASSQDPAGQWGSPLHF.

V is TRBV29-1 and J is TRBJ2-5; the match to TRBD2 covers 11 bases. This CDR3 is 16 amino acids long. Losses at the gene ends were 6 bases for V and 5 bases for J; bases not matched to a gene: 14. Germline V CDR1 and CDR2: SQVTM, ANQGSEA. The CDR3 loop is CSVPNPLAGVWETQYF. The CDR3 DNA sequence: TGCAGCGTCCCCAACCCACTAGCGGGAGTTTGGGAGACCCAGTACTTC.